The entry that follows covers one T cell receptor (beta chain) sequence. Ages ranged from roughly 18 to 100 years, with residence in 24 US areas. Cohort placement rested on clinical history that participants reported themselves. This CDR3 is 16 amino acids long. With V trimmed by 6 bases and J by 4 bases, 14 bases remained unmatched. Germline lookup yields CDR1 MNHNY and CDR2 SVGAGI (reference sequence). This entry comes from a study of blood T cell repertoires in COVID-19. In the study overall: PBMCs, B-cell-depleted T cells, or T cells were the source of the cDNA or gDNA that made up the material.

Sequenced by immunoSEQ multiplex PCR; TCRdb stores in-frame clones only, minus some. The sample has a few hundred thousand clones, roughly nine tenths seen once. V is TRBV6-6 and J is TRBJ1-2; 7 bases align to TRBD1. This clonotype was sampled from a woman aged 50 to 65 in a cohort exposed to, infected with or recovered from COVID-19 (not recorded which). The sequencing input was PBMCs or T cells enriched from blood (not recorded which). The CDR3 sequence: CASSPDLRAGGYGYTF. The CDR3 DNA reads TGTGCCAGCAGCCCAGACCTCAGGGCAGGGGGCTATGGCTACACCTTC.